A selection of T cell receptor beta chains follows, all from one sample in a study of vaccination effects on CD4 cells after COVID-19. Assay: immunoSEQ multiplex PCR; the TCRdb copy retains only in-frame clones and omits some. The table records approximately 82,000 clones, 70% to 75% of them present only once. These receptors' targets are unknown. The sample here was CD4+ T cells from PBMCs cultured with HCoV-229E spike peptides, taken before COVID-19 vaccination. The receptors shown here come from a human donor who received a COVID-19 vaccine. The CDR3 runs from the conserved cysteine through the conserved F or W. The D gene is left open where the match is weak. The size of a clone is reported for some rows only, either as once, few or many, or as a class for expanded clones.

abundance | j_gene | d_gene | v_gene | CDR3nt | CDR3aa
NA | TRBJ1-1 | NA | TRBV7-2 | TGTGCCAGCAGCTTAGGGGGGGGAGGGTTTGCTGAAGCTTTCTTT | CASSLGGGGFAEAFF
NA | TRBJ1-1 | NA | TRBV6-5 | TGTGCCAGCAGTTCCGGGGGGGGTGGGCATCCTGAAGCTTTCTTT | CASSSGGGGHPEAFF
NA | TRBJ2-1 | TRBD1 | TRBV5-1 | TGCGCCAGCAGCTCGGGACAGGGGGGCAATGAGCAGTTCTTC | CASSSGQGGNEQFF
NA | TRBJ1-2 | NA | TRBV18 | TGTGCCAGCTCCCGAGGGGGTAACTATGGCTACACCTTC | CASSRGGNYGYTF
NA | TRBJ1-2 | TRBD1 | TRBV19 | TGTGCCAGCGCCGGGACAGGGAACTATGGCTACACCTTC | CASAGTGNYGYTF
NA | TRBJ2-6 | TRBD2 | TRBV6-1 | TGTGCCAGCAGTGGCAGACTAGCGGGGGGATCTGGGGCCAACGTCCTGACTTTC | CASSGRLAGGSGANVLTF
NA | TRBJ2-5 | NA | TRBV24-1 | TGTGCCACCAGTGACCCCACTGTTAGGGCAGGGGAAAGGGAGACCCAGTACTTC | CATSDPTVRAGERETQYF
NA | TRBJ2-4 | TRBD1 | TRBV19 | TGTGCCAGTAGCCGGACAGGAACGGCCAAAAACATTCAGTACTTC | CASSRTGTAKNIQYF
NA | TRBJ1-2 | NA | TRBV6-1 | TGTGCCAGCAGTGAAGCGCTACAGGGCCCCCTCTATGGCTACACCTTC | CASSEALQGPLYGYTF
NA | TRBJ2-1 | NA | TRBV5-6 | TGTGCCAGCAGCTTGGTCTGGGAAGGGATCAATGAGCAGTTCTTC | CASSLVWEGINEQFF
NA | TRBJ2-5 | TRBD1 | TRBV7-9 | TGTGCCAGCAGCTTAGGACAGGGGGTTGAAGAGACCCAGTACTTC | CASSLGQGVEETQYF
NA | TRBJ2-1 | NA | TRBV10-3 | TGTGCCATCAGTGAGATAACCTCCGGCGGACAGCATAAGTTCTTC | CAISEITSGGQHKFF
few | TRBJ2-1 | TRBD1 | TRBV12-5 | TGTGCTAGTGGCCTTAGTCCGGGACAGGGCTCCAATGAGCAGTTCTTC | CASGLSPGQGSNEQFF
once | TRBJ1-2 | NA | TRBV4-1 | TGCGCCAGCAGCCAGATACCGGCACTTACCGCCAACTATGGCTACACCTTC | CASSQIPALTANYGYTF
NA | TRBJ2-1 | NA | TRBV19 | TGTGCCAGTATTAAGACGGGGTTTGGTGAGCAGTTCTTC | CASIKTGFGEQFF
NA | TRBJ1-2 | NA | TRBV5-5 | TGTGCCAGCAGCTTGGAGTGGGCGACAACTAACTATGGCTACACCTTC | CASSLEWATTNYGYTF
NA | TRBJ2-3 | TRBD1 | TRBV3-1/TRBV3-2 | TGTGCCAGCAGGGGGACAGGAGGCACAGATACGCAGTATTTT | CASRGTGGTDTQYF
NA | TRBJ2-5 | NA | TRBV19 | TGTGCCAGTAGTGGATCCAGACAAGAGACCCAGTACTTC | CASSGSRQETQYF
NA | TRBJ1-2 | NA | TRBV11-2 | TGTGCCAGCAGCCCTAGGGGGGCCCTAAACTATGGCTACACCTTC | CASSPRGALNYGYTF
NA | TRBJ2-5 | TRBD2 | TRBV7-2 | TGTGCCAGCAGCTTCTCCACGGGACCGCGGGGGGGGGCCCAGTACTTC | CASSFSTGPRGGAQYF
NA | TRBJ1-1 | NA | TRBV9 | TGTGCCAGCAGCTTTTCGGGGGGGGCGGGTACTGAAGCTTTCTTT | CASSFSGGAGTEAFF
NA | TRBJ1-5 | NA | TRBV19 | TGTGCCAGTAGTATAGATCGGGCGCGGTATCAGCCCCAGCATTTT | CASSIDRARYQPQHF
NA | TRBJ1-1 | NA | TRBV7-2 | TGTGCCAGCAGCCCCCGACAGGCAACTGAAGCTTTCTTT | CASSPRQATEAFF
NA | TRBJ1-5 | TRBD1 | TRBV4-1 | TGCGCCAGCAGCCTTCAACCGGGACAGGGTACGATTCAGCCCCAGCATTTT | CASSLQPGQGTIQPQHF
once | TRBJ2-5 | NA | TRBV3-1/TRBV3-2 | TGTGCCAGCAGCCAAAATTTCGGGGGCCACCTTTCCCAGTACTTC | CASSQNFGGHLSQYF
NA | TRBJ1-2 | TRBD1 | TRBV5-1 | TGCGCCAGCAGCGGGGGGGACAGGGTGCTCTATGGCTACACCTTC | CASSGGDRVLYGYTF
NA | TRBJ2-1 | TRBD1 | TRBV2 | TGTGCCAGCAGGGACAGGGTTCTTTATGAGCAGTTCTTC | CASRDRVLYEQFF
NA | TRBJ2-3 | NA | TRBV5-1 | TGCGCCAGCAGCTTGGAAGGGTCGGCAGATACGCAGTATTTT | CASSLEGSADTQYF
NA | TRBJ2-2 | TRBD2 | TRBV6-5 | TGTGCCAGCGGGGTCACTAGCGCCGGGGAGCTGTTTTTT | CASGVTSAGELFF
NA | TRBJ2-3 | NA | TRBV18 | TGTGCCAGCTACCAGGGCAGCACAGATACGCAGTATTTT | CASYQGSTDTQYF
NA | TRBJ1-3 | NA | TRBV30 | TGTGCCTGGAGGCATCACTCTGGAAACACCATATATTTT | CAWRHHSGNTIYF
NA | TRBJ1-2 | TRBD1 | TRBV6-5 | TGTGCCAGCAGACCTCACAGGGGCTCCTATGGCTACACCTTC | CASRPHRGSYGYTF
NA | TRBJ2-5 | TRBD1 | TRBV7-3 | TGTGCCAGCAGCTTAACCGCATCTAGGGCAGGGGGTCAAGAGACCCAGTACTTC | CASSLTASRAGGQETQYF
NA | TRBJ2-2 | TRBD2 | TRBV5-1 | TGCGCCAGCAGCTACGGACTAGCGGGGGGTAACACCGGGGAGCTGTTTTTT | CASSYGLAGGNTGELFF
NA | TRBJ2-2 | TRBD2 | TRBV4-1 | TGCGCCAGCAGCCAAGATCGGGGGGCGGGGGGCATCACCGGGGAGCTGTTTTTT | CASSQDRGAGGITGELFF
few | TRBJ1-1 | NA | TRBV5-3 | TGTGCCAGAAGCTTTGGGGGGGACACTGAAGCTTTCTTT | CARSFGGDTEAFF
few | TRBJ2-2 | NA | TRBV7-9 | TGTGCCAGCAGCTCTAGAGGAGCGGGCGGGGAGCTGTTTTTT | CASSSRGAGGELFF
once | TRBJ1-2 | NA | TRBV6-5 | TGTGCCAGCAGTTCTACAGGGTCCCCTGGCTACACCTTC | CASSSTGSPGYTF
NA | TRBJ1-1 | NA | TRBV18 | TGTGCCAGCTCGGACACCATGAACACTGAAGCTTTCTTT | CASSDTMNTEAFF
NA | TRBJ2-1 | NA | TRBV11-2 | TGTGCCAGCAGCAGCACAAGCTACAATGAGCAGTTCTTC | CASSSTSYNEQFF
NA | TRBJ1-6 | NA | TRBV30 | TGTGCCTGGAGAGGACGGGGGAGCAATTCACCCCTCCACTTT | CAWRGRGSNSPLHF
NA | TRBJ2-2 | NA | TRBV5-1 | TGCGCCAGCAGCTTGGCCTTGGACACCGGGGAGCTGTTTTTT | CASSLALDTGELFF
NA | TRBJ2-5 | TRBD1 | TRBV10-3 | TGTGCCATCAGTGGCGGGACAGGGGAGGAGACCCAGTACTTC | CAISGGTGEETQYF
NA | TRBJ1-5 | NA | TRBV18 | TGTGCCAGCTCACAGGACGGAAACAATCAGCCCCAGCATTTT | CASSQDGNNQPQHF
NA | TRBJ1-4 | TRBD1 | TRBV9 | TGTGCCAGCAGCGTAGGACAGGGAGGAGGGGGGGAAAAACTGTTTTTT | CASSVGQGGGGEKLFF
NA | TRBJ2-1 | TRBD2 | TRBV28 | TGTGCCGCAGGTAGGCTAGCGGGGGACAATGAGCAGTTCTTC | CAAGRLAGDNEQFF
NA | TRBJ1-5 | NA | TRBV7-9 | TGTGCCAGCAGCTTAGGAGGGGCAGGGCCCCAGCATTTT | CASSLGGAGPQHF
once | TRBJ2-5 | TRBD1 | TRBV5-1 | TGCGCCAGCAGCTTCTCCGGACAGGTATACCAAGAGACCCAGTACTTC | CASSFSGQVYQETQYF
NA | TRBJ1-6 | NA | TRBV3-1/TRBV3-2 | TGTGCCAGCGGCCCCTCCTTATATTATAATTCACCCCTCCACTTT | CASGPSLYYNSPLHF
few | TRBJ2-2 | NA | TRBV5-1 | TGCGCCAGCACCTTAGGATTAGTAACTCTTAACACCGGGGAGCTGTTTTTT | CASTLGLVTLNTGELFF
NA | TRBJ2-2 | NA | TRBV5-5 | TGTGCCAGCAGCTTGACAGTCGGGGCGAACACCGGGGAGCTGTTTTTT | CASSLTVGANTGELFF